The rows below give T cell receptor beta chains drawn from one sample of a study of blood T cell repertoires in COVID-19. Only in-frame clones appear in the TCRdb table, and some are missing; sequencing was by immunoSEQ multiplex PCR. The profile shows 95,000 to 150,000 clones, roughly 88% of them singletons. The specimen was peripheral blood. These receptors were collected from a woman aged 50 to 60 with active or convalescent COVID-19. Both conserved end residues are part of each CDR3. Not all rows give a size; the values are once, few, many and, for expanded clones, a class.

CDR3aa: CASGLGSGASYEQYF
v_gene: TRBV12-5
abundance: .
j_gene: TRBJ2-7
len: 15

CDR3aa: CASSLAGARDTQYF
v_gene: TRBV11-3
abundance: .
j_gene: TRBJ2-3
len: 14

CDR3aa: CASSYSGGGRSGYTF
v_gene: TRBV6-2/TRBV6-3
abundance: .
j_gene: TRBJ1-2
len: 15

CDR3aa: CASSYNRDTQYF
v_gene: TRBV6-5
abundance: once
j_gene: TRBJ2-3
len: 12

CDR3aa: CASSQVSRTGREQYF
v_gene: TRBV4-1
abundance: .
j_gene: TRBJ2-7
len: 15

CDR3aa: CASSFPSGRTYEQYF
v_gene: TRBV7-2
abundance: .
j_gene: TRBJ2-7
len: 15

CDR3aa: CASSLAGGRGGNEQFF
v_gene: TRBV5-4
abundance: .
j_gene: TRBJ2-1
len: 16

CDR3aa: CASSRDRGGEKLFF
v_gene: TRBV11-2
abundance: .
j_gene: TRBJ1-4
len: 14

CDR3aa: CAISESKAGSYEQYF
v_gene: TRBV10-3
abundance: .
j_gene: TRBJ2-7
len: 15

CDR3aa: CASSLNEDNEQFF
v_gene: TRBV9
abundance: .
j_gene: TRBJ2-1
len: 13

CDR3aa: CASSRTGGGDGYTF
v_gene: TRBV7-9
abundance: few
j_gene: TRBJ1-2
len: 14

CDR3aa: CASSVHPGRAANF
v_gene: TRBV9
abundance: once
j_gene: TRBJ2-5
len: 13

CDR3aa: CATSVERAGMYSNQPQHF
v_gene: TRBV24-1
abundance: .
j_gene: TRBJ1-5
len: 18

CDR3aa: CASSQETQGPTYEQYF
v_gene: TRBV4-1
abundance: few
j_gene: TRBJ2-7
len: 16

CDR3aa: CASSPPPGTGYYNEQFF
v_gene: TRBV5-4
abundance: .
j_gene: TRBJ2-1
len: 17

CDR3aa: CASSPQGAEVGQPQHF
v_gene: TRBV18
abundance: .
j_gene: TRBJ1-5
len: 16

CDR3aa: CASSSVYGGIYEQYF
v_gene: TRBV28
abundance: .
j_gene: TRBJ2-7
len: 15

CDR3aa: CASSLEQGGSSGNTIYF
v_gene: TRBV2
abundance: .
j_gene: TRBJ1-3
len: 17

CDR3aa: CASSFTGTGNEKLFF
v_gene: TRBV6-2/TRBV6-3
abundance: few
j_gene: TRBJ1-4
len: 15

CDR3aa: CASRTSGISEQYF
v_gene: TRBV6-5
abundance: .
j_gene: TRBJ2-7
len: 13

CDR3aa: CASSSQGSGELFF
v_gene: TRBV2
abundance: .
j_gene: TRBJ2-2
len: 13

CDR3aa: CASSPPPGQGTNQPQHF
v_gene: TRBV28
abundance: .
j_gene: TRBJ1-5
len: 17

CDR3aa: CASSAGTGFTQPQHF
v_gene: TRBV6-5
abundance: .
j_gene: TRBJ1-5
len: 15

CDR3aa: CASSQKGGYSGNTIYF
v_gene: TRBV3-1/TRBV3-2
abundance: .
j_gene: TRBJ1-3
len: 16

CDR3aa: CASSQRRGGAEAFF
v_gene: TRBV21-1
abundance: .
j_gene: TRBJ1-1
len: 14

CDR3aa: CASSPSGGGYNEQFF
v_gene: TRBV3-1/TRBV3-2
abundance: .
j_gene: TRBJ2-1
len: 15

CDR3aa: CASSQRGQGEDTQYF
v_gene: TRBV23-1
abundance: .
j_gene: TRBJ2-3
len: 15

CDR3aa: CASSRRALAGVDTQYF
v_gene: TRBV18
abundance: .
j_gene: TRBJ2-3
len: 16

CDR3aa: CASKDRVGTGELFF
v_gene: TRBV6-5
abundance: .
j_gene: TRBJ2-2
len: 14

CDR3aa: CASSYELAKNIQYF
v_gene: TRBV6-6
abundance: once
j_gene: TRBJ2-4
len: 14

CDR3aa: CASSFGGGGANVLTF
v_gene: TRBV5-5
abundance: .
j_gene: TRBJ2-6
len: 15

CDR3aa: CASSFSSGSKGQFF
v_gene: TRBV7-2
abundance: .
j_gene: TRBJ2-1
len: 14

CDR3aa: CASSLTGGRNEQFF
v_gene: TRBV28
abundance: once
j_gene: TRBJ2-1
len: 14

CDR3aa: CATSDYGTGQDGYTF
v_gene: TRBV24-1
abundance: .
j_gene: TRBJ1-2
len: 15

CDR3aa: CASRLRAGELFF
v_gene: TRBV12-3/TRBV12-4
abundance: .
j_gene: TRBJ2-2
len: 12

CDR3aa: CASSESSGSGETQYF
v_gene: TRBV7-3
abundance: once
j_gene: TRBJ2-5
len: 15

CDR3aa: CASSTRQGAYEQYF
v_gene: TRBV19
abundance: .
j_gene: TRBJ2-7
len: 14

CDR3aa: CATQYAGNTEAFF
v_gene: TRBV10-3
abundance: .
j_gene: TRBJ1-1
len: 13

CDR3aa: CASLPYAGMGEQYF
v_gene: TRBV2
abundance: .
j_gene: TRBJ2-7
len: 14

CDR3aa: CATSGRDRGNEKLFF
v_gene: TRBV15
abundance: .
j_gene: TRBJ1-4
len: 15

CDR3aa: CASSQDRAQPGGDEQYF
v_gene: TRBV4-2
abundance: .
j_gene: TRBJ2-7
len: 17

CDR3aa: CASSSWGGRKNQPQHF
v_gene: TRBV27
abundance: few
j_gene: TRBJ1-5
len: 16

CDR3aa: CASSEGYVEAQPQHF
v_gene: TRBV6-1
abundance: .
j_gene: TRBJ1-5
len: 15

CDR3aa: CASSPYRDTQYF
v_gene: TRBV27
abundance: .
j_gene: TRBJ2-3
len: 12

CDR3aa: CASSQPRGVDEQFF
v_gene: TRBV4-2
abundance: .
j_gene: TRBJ2-1
len: 14

CDR3aa: CASRTIAGRGYTQYF
v_gene: TRBV27
abundance: .
j_gene: TRBJ2-3
len: 15

CDR3aa: CASRPTDRATEAFF
v_gene: TRBV6-2/TRBV6-3
abundance: .
j_gene: TRBJ1-1
len: 14